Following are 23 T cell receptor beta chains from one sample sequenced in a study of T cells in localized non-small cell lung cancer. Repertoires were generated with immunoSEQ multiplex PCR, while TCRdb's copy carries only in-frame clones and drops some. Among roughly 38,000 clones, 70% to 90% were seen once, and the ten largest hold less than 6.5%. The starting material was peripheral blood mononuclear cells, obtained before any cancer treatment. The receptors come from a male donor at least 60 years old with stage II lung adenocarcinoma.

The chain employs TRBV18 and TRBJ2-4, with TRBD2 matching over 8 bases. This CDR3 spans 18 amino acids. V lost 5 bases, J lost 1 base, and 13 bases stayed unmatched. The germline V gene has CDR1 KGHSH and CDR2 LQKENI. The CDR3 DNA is TGTGCCAGCTCAGCAACATCCCCGGGGGGGATGGCCAAAAACATTCAGTACTTC. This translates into CASSATSPGGMAKNIQYF.

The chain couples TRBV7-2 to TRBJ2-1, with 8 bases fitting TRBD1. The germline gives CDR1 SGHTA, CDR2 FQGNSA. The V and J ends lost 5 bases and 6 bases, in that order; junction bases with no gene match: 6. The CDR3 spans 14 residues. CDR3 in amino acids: CASSPRTGSNEQFF. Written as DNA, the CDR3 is TGTGCCAGCAGCCCCCGGACAGGGAGCAATGAGCAGTTCTTC. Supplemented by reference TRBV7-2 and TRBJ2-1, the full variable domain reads GAGVSQSPSNKVTEKGKDVELRCDPISGHTALYWYRQSLGQGLEFLIYFQGNSAPDKSGLPSDRFSAERTGGSVSTLTIQRTQQEDSAVYLCASSPRTGSNEQFFGPGTRLTVL.

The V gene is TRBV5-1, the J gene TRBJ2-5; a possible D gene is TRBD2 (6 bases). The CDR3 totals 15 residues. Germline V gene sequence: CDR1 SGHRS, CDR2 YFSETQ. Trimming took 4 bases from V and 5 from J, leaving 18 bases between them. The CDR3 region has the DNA TGCGCCAGCAGCGCCGGGACTCACTCGCAGGAGACCCAGTACTTC. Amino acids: CASSAGTHSQETQYF. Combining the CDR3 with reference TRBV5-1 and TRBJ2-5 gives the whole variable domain KAGVTQTPRYLIKTRGQQVTLSCSPISGHRSVSWYQQTPGQGLQFLFEYFSETQRNKGNFPGRFSGRQFSNSRSEMNVSTLELGDSALYLCASSAGTHSQETQYFGPGTRLLVL.

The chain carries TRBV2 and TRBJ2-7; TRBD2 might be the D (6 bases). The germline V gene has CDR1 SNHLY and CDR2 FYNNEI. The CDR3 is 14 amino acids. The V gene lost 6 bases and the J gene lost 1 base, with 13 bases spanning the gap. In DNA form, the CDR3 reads TGTGCCAGCAGGAGATCGGGACTTTCCTACGAGCAGTACTTC. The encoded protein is CASRRSGLSYEQYF.

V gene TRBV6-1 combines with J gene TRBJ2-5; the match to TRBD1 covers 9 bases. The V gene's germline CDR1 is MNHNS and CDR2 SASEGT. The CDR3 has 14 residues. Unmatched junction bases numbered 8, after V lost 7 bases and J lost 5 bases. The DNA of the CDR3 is TGTGCCAGCAATCCGGGACAGGGAAGGGAGACCCAGTACTTC. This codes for CASNPGQGRETQYF.

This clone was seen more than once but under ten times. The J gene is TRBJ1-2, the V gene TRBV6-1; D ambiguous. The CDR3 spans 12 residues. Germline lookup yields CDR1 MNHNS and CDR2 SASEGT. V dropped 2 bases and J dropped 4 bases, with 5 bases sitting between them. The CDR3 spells CASSELGYGYTF. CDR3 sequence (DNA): TGTGCCAGCAGTGAACTCGGCTATGGCTACACCTTC.

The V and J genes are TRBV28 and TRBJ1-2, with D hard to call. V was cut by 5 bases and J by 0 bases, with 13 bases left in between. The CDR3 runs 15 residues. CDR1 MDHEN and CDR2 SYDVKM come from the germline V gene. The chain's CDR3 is CASSTPGEANYGYTF. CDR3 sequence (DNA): TGTGCCAGCAGTACACCGGGTGAGGCTAACTATGGCTACACCTTC.

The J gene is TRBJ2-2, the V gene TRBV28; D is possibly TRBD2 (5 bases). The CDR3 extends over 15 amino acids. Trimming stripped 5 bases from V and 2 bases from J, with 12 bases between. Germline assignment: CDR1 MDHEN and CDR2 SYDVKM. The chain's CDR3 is CASSESGTNTGELFF. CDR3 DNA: TGTGCCAGCAGTGAGAGCGGAACCAACACCGGGGAGCTGTTTTTT.

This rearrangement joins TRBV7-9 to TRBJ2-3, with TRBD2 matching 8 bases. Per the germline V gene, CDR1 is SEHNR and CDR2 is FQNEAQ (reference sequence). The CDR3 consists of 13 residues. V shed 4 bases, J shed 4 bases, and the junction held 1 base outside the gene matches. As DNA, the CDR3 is TGTGCCAGCAGCTGGCGGGAGGCAGATACGCAGTATTTT. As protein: CASSWREADTQYF.

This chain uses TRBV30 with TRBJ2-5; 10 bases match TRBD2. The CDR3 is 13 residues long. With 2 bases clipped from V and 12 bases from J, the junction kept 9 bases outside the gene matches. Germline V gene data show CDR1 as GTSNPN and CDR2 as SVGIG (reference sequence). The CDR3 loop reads CAWSTSGAGREYF. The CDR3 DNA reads TGTGCCTGGAGTACTAGCGGGGCAGGGAGGGAGTACTTC.

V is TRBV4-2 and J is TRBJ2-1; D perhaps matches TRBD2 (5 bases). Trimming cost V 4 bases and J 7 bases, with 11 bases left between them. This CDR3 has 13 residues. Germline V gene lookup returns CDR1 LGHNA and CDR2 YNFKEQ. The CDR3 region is CASSLPRENEQFF. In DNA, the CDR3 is TGTGCCAGCAGCCTCCCCCGGGAAAATGAGCAGTTCTTC.

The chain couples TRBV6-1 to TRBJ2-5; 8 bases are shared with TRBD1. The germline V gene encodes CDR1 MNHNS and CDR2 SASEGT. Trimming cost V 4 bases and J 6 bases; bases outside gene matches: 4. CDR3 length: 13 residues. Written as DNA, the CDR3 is TGTGCCAGCAGTGTAACAGGGGGAAAGACCCAGTACTTC. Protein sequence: CASSVTGGKTQYF.

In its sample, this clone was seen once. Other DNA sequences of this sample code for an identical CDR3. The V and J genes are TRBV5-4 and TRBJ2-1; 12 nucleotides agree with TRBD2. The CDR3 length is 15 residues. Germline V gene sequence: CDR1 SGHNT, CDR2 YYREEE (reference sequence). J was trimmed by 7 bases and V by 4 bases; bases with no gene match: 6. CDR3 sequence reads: CASSLGLAGTNEQFF. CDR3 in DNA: TGTGCCAGCAGCCTAGGACTAGCGGGAACAAATGAGCAGTTCTTC.

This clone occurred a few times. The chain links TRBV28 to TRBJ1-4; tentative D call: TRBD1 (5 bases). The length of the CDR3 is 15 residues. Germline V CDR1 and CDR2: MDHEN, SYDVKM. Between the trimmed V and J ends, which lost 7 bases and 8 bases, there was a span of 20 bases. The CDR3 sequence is CASKNPGQGVEKLFF. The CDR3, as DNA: TGTGCCAGCAAGAATCCGGGGCAGGGTGTGGAAAAACTGTTTTTT.

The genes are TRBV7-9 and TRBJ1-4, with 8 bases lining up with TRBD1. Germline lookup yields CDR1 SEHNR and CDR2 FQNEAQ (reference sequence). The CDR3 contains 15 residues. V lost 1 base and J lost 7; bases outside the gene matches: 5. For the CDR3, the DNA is TGTGCCAGCAGCTTAGACCGGGACAGGTCTGAAAAACTGTTTTTT. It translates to CASSLDRDRSEKLFF.

CDR3 amino acids: CASMGSYGYTF. The CDR3 DNA reads as TGTGCCAGCATGGGAAGCTATGGCTACACCTTC. The chain uses TRBV6-5 and TRBJ1-2; D is uncertain. From germline, CDR1 is MNHEY and CDR2 SVGAGI. CDR3 length: 11 amino acids. Trimming removed 7 bases from V and 4 bases from J, with 7 bases in between.

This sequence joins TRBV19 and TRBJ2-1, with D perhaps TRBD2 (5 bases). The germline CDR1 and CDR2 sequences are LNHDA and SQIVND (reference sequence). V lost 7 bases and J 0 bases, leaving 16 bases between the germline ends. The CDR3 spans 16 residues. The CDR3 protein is CASTLRALGSYNEQFF. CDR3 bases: TGTGCCAGTACCCTGCGGGCTCTAGGCTCCTACAATGAGCAGTTCTTC.

CDR3 bases: TGTGCTAGTGGCCGTGACAGGGGTGAGCAGTTCTTC. This translates into CASGRDRGEQFF. This chain links TRBV12-5 with TRBJ2-1; 8 bases agree with TRBD1. CDR3 length equals 12 residues. The V segment lost 6 bases and the J segment 9 bases; nucleotides outside the gene matches: 4. Germline lookup yields CDR1 LGHNT and CDR2 FRNRAP.

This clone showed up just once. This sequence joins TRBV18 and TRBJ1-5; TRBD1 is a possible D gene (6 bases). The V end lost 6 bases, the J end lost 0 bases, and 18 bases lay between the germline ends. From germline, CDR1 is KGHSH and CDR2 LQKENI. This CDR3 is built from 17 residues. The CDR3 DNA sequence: TGTGCCAGCTCCCGCGGGGGGACAACGAATAGCAATCAGCCCCAGCATTTT. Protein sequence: CASSRGGTTNSNQPQHF.

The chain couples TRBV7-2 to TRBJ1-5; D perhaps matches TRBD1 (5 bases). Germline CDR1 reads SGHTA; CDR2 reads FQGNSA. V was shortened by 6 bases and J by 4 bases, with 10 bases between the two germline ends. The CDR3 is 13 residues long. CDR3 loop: CASRQDRNQPQHF. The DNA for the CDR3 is TGTGCCAGCAGACAGGATCGGAATCAGCCCCAGCATTTT.

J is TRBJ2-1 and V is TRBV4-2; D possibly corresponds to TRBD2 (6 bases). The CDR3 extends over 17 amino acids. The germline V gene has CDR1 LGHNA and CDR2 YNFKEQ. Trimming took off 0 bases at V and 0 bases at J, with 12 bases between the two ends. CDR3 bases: TGTGCCAGCAGCCAAGATAGCGGCAGAAGCTCCTACAATGAGCAGTTCTTC. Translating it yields CASSQDSGRSSYNEQFF.

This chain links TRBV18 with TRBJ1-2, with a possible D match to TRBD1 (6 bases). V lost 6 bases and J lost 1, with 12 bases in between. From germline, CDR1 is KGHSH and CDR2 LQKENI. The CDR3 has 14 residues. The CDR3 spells CASSSLDSNYGYTF. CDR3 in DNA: TGTGCCAGCTCCTCTTTGGACAGTAACTATGGCTACACCTTC.

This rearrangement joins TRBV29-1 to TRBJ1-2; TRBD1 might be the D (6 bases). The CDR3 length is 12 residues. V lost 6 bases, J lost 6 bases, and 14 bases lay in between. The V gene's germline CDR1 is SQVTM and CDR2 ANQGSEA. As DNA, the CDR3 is TGCAGCGTCTCCGGGAACAGGGATGGCTACACCTTC. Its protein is CSVSGNRDGYTF. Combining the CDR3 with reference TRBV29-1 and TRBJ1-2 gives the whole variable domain SAVISQKPSRDICQRGTSLTIQCQVDSQVTMMFWYRQQPGQSLTLIATANQGSEATYESGFVIDKFPISRPNLTFSTLTVSNMSPEDSSIYLCSVSGNRDGYTFGSGTRLTVV.